Included here is one T cell receptor (beta chain) sequence, with context. Its antigen remains unknown. These data come from a study of OX40 agonist ivuxolimab in advanced cancers. Study-wide background: A mean age of approximately 58 years, range roughly 23 to 79, was recorded, and 70% to 85% were male.

Assay used: immunoSEQ multiplex PCR; TCRdb lists only in-frame clones, some missing. Altogether 69,000 or so clones are present, approximately 88% being singletons, with the ten largest covering about 0.6%. General observations from the study: The specificity for antigen of the expanded peripheral T cells was not determined.

With 4 bases clipped from V and 2 bases from J, the junction kept 6 bases outside the gene matches. The CDR3 length is 15 residues. CDR1 and CDR2 from the germline V gene are LNHDA and SQIVND (reference sequence). A history of autoimmune disease or systemic immunosuppression excluded patients. The clonotype was recovered from an adult with an advanced solid tumor such as melanoma, head and neck, liver or kidney cancer. This chain connects TRBV19 to TRBJ1-1; TRBD1 aligns across 8 bases. The starting material was CD4+ or CD8+ T cells sorted from blood, obtained in a trial of the OX40 agonist ivuxolimab. CDR3 DNA sequence: TGTGCCAGTAGTACCCAGGGGACAGGAAACACTGAAGCTTTCTTT. Encoded protein: CASSTQGTGNTEAFF.